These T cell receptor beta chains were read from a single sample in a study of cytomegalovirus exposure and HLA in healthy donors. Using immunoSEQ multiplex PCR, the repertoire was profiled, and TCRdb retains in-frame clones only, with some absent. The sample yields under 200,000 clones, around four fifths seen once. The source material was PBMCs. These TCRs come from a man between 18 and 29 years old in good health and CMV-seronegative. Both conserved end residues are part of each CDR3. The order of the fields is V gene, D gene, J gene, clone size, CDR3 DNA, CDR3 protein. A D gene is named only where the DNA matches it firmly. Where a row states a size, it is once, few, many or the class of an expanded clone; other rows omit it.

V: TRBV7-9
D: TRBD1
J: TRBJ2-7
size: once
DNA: TGTGCCAGCAGTTACCTCCGACAGGGGGCTTACGAGCAGTACTTC
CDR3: CASSYLRQGAYEQYF

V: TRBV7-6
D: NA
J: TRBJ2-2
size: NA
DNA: TGTGCCAGCAGCTCAGGGAGACAGGAGAACACCGGGGAGCTGTTTTTT
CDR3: CASSSGRQENTGELFF

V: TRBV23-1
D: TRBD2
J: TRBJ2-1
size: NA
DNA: TGCGCCAGCAGTCAAAGGGGACTAGCGGGACAAAAGAACAATGAGCAGTTCTTC
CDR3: CASSQRGLAGQKNNEQFF

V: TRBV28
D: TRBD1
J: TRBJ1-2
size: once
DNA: TGTGCCAGCAGTTCCCCCTCATCCTCCGGGACAGGGGTTAACTATGGCTACACCTTC
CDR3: CASSSPSSSGTGVNYGYTF

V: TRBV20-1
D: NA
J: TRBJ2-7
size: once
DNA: TGCAGTGCTCCACAGAACTACGAGCAGTACTTC
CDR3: CSAPQNYEQYF

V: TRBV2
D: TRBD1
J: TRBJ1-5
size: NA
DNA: TGTGCCAGCAGCGAACCTTGGGACAGCCGTAGCAATCAGCCCCAGCATTTT
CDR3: CASSEPWDSRSNQPQHF

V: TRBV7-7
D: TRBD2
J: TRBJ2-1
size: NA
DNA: TGTGCTAGCAGCCATGGGGGGGGCAATGAGCAGTTCTTC
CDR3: CASSHGGGNEQFF

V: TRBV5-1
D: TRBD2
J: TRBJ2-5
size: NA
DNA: TGCGCCAGCAGCTTAGGGACTAGCGGAAAACCGCAAGAGACCCAGTACTTC
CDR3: CASSLGTSGKPQETQYF

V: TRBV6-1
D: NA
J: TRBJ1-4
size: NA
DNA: TGTGCCAGCAGTGAGTGGGGGGGGCGGAGTGAAAAACTGTTTTTT
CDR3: CASSEWGGRSEKLFF

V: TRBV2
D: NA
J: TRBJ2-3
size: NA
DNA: TGTGCCACCTCCGAGGACTTAAGCACAGATACGCAGTATTTT
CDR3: CATSEDLSTDTQYF

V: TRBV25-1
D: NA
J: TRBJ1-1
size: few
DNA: TGTGCCAGCAGGAACATGAACACTGAAGCTTTCTTT
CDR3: CASRNMNTEAFF

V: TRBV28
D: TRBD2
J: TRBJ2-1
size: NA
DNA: TGTGCCAGCAGTTTCCCCGCGACTAGCGGGGGCTCCTACAATGAGCAGTTCTTC
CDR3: CASSFPATSGGSYNEQFF

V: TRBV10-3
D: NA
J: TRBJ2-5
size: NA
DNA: TGTGCCATCAGTGAGGCAGGGAAGGTTGGAGAGACCCAGTACTTC
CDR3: CAISEAGKVGETQYF

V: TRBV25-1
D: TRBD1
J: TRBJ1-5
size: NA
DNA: TGTGCCAGCAGTGCAGGGGGCGATCAGCCCCAGCATTTT
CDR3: CASSAGGDQPQHF

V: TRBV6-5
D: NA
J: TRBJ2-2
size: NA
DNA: TGTGCCAGCAGTCAGACGGGGACCGGGGAGCTGTTTTTT
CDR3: CASSQTGTGELFF

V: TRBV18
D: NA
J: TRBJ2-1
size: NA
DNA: TGTGCCAGCTCACCAGGGGTGGAGGCCGATGAGCAGTTCTTC
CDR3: CASSPGVEADEQFF